The rows below give T cell receptor beta chains drawn from one sample of a study of T-cell reconstitution after alpha-beta-depleted transplantation in children. One entry per CDR3 protein, called by TCRdb with MiXCR from the PCR reads. The table records 250,000 to 400,000 distinct CDR3 sequences, 23% of them present only once. This sample comprised PBMCs, mostly from graft donor cells, obtained 180 days after TCRalphabeta/CD19-depleted stem cell transplant. These receptors were taken from a male patient younger than 18 who had a stem cell transplant for acute lymphoblastic leukemia, so the T cells may come from the graft donor. Both conserved end residues are part of each CDR3. Fields, in order: D gene, V gene, clone size, J gene, CDR3 protein, CDR3 DNA. A D gene is named only where the DNA matches it firmly. Size tells how often a clone was seen (once, few, many) or the class of an expanded clone, and some rows leave it out.

>TRBD2|TRBV9|NA|TRBJ2-1
CASSALPAGGTNEQFF
TGTGCCAGCAGCGCCTTACCAGCGGGAGGGACCAATGAGCAGTTCTTC
>NA|TRBV11-3|NA|TRBJ2-1
CASSSKERAHEQFF
TGTGCCAGCAGCTCCAAAGAGAGGGCCCATGAGCAGTTCTTC
>TRBD1|TRBV7-3|many|TRBJ2-1
CASSTGQGYNEQFF
TGTGCCAGCAGTACCGGACAGGGGTACAATGAGCAGTTCTTC
>TRBD2|TRBV11-2|NA|TRBJ2-1
CASSGAGTGKEQFF
TGTGCCAGCAGCGGAGCGGGAACTGGAAAGGAGCAGTTCTTC
>NA|TRBV15|few|TRBJ2-5
CATSTPRGAKRTQYF
TGTGCCACCAGTACCCCTCGGGGGGCCAAGAGGACCCAGTACTTC
>NA|TRBV27|few|TRBJ2-5
CASSPLGAWETQYF
TGTGCCAGCAGTCCCCTCGGGGCGTGGGAGACCCAGTACTTC
>NA|TRBV19|NA|TRBJ2-1
CASSIRRPSDEQFF
TGTGCCAGTAGTATAAGGAGGCCTAGCGATGAGCAGTTCTTC
>NA|TRBV5-1|few|TRBJ1-2
CASSRSTGDGYTF
TGCGCCAGCAGTAGGTCCACAGGCGATGGCTACACCTTC
>TRBD2|TRBV11-2|few|TRBJ2-7
CASSLDGRDSVEQYF
TGTGCCAGCAGCTTGGACGGGAGGGATTCGGTCGAGCAGTACTTC
>TRBD1|TRBV5-1|NA|TRBJ2-5
CASSGRTGGMGETQYF
TGCGCCAGCAGCGGAAGGACAGGGGGCATGGGAGAGACCCAGTACTTC
>NA|TRBV20-1|NA|TRBJ2-7
CSASPSGVAYEQYF
TGCAGTGCTAGCCCCTCGGGAGTGGCTTACGAGCAGTACTTC
>NA|TRBV28|few|TRBJ1-2
CASSLTGGYTF
TGTGCCAGCAGTTTAACGGGGGGCTACACCTTC
>TRBD2|TRBV10-3|few|TRBJ2-1
CAISDPSGTLFNEQFF
TGTGCCATCAGTGACCCGAGCGGGACCTTATTCAATGAGCAGTTCTTC